These 30 T cell receptor beta chains share one sample of origin, sequenced in a study of cytomegalovirus exposure and HLA in healthy donors. Primers: 60 Vbeta forward and 13 Jbeta reverse. Some clones are missing from TCRdb's copy, which holds only in-frame ones; the method was immunoSEQ multiplex PCR. The top ten clones hold around 2.6% of a sample with around 130,000 clones, over 60% of them seen once. The sequencing input was PBMCs. The receptors here all came from a human donor in good health.

The chain joins TRBV5-8 to TRBJ2-3; possible D gene TRBD1, 7 bases. The CDR3 extends over 18 amino acids. The V end was cut by 0 bases, the J end by 4 bases, with 21 bases between. Germline CDR1 is SGHTS and CDR2 is YDEGEE. CDR3 sequence: CASSLALGGWDSPDTQYF. The DNA for the CDR3 is TGTGCCAGCAGCTTGGCCTTAGGAGGGTGGGACAGTCCAGATACGCAGTATTTT.

The chain has TRBV30 and TRBJ2-7, with TRBD2 matching 7 bases. Unmatched junction bases numbered 6, after V lost 1 base and J lost 6 bases. This CDR3 is built from 13 residues. Germline CDR1 is GTSNPN and CDR2 is SVGIG (reference sequence). CDR3 sequence (DNA): TGTGCCTGGAGTGCCCAGACTAGCAGCGAGCAGTACTTC. It specifies CAWSAQTSSEQYF.

The V call is TRBV6-5, the J call TRBJ2-5; D ambiguous. CDR1 MNHEY and CDR2 SVGAGI come from the germline V gene. The V and J ends lost 0 bases and 1 base respectively, with 6 bases between them. CDR3 length: 14 amino acids. In DNA form, the CDR3 reads TGTGCCAGCAGTTACTCGTCCTTCCAAGAGACCCAGTACTTC. Translated, it gives CASSYSSFQETQYF.

The genes are TRBV19 and TRBJ1-2; possibly TRBD1 for D (6 bases). The CDR3 extends over 16 amino acids. The germline V and J ends were trimmed by 5 bases and 3 bases, with 19 bases remaining between them. CDR1 is LNHDA and CDR2 is SQIVND in the germline V gene (reference sequence). The CDR3 loop is CASSPTLGPGDYGYTF. The DNA of the CDR3 is TGTGCCAGTAGTCCAACCCTCGGCCCAGGGGACTATGGCTACACCTTC. The entire variable domain, with the rest obtained from reference TRBV19 and TRBJ1-2, is as follows: DGGITQSPKYLFRKEGQNVTLSCEQNLNHDAMYWYRQDPGQGLRLIYYSQIVNDFQKGDIAEGYSVSREKKESFPLTVTSAQKNPTAFYLCASSPTLGPGDYGYTFGSGTRLTVV.

The CDR3 sequence: CASSQARNTEAFF. CDR3 nucleotide sequence: TGTGCCAGCAGCCAAGCGAGAAACACTGAAGCTTTCTTT. The V gene is TRBV14, the J gene TRBJ1-1; D unresolved. The V end was cut by 1 base, the J end by 2 bases, with 5 bases between. Looked up from germline, CDR1 is SGHDN and CDR2 is FVKESK. This CDR3 comprises 13 residues. Together with reference TRBV14 and TRBJ1-1, the CDR3 gives the full variable domain: EAGVTQFPSHSVIEKGQTVTLRCDPISGHDNLYWYRRVMGKEIKFLLHFVKESKQDESGMPNNRFLAERTGGTYSTLKVQPAELEDSGVYFCASSQARNTEAFFGQGTRLTVV.

V gene TRBV6-5 combines with J gene TRBJ1-1; TRBD1 is a possible D gene (5 bases). Germline CDR1 reads MNHEY; CDR2 reads SVGAGI. CDR3 size: 14 residues. Trimming left V 0 bases short and J 10 bases short, with 15 bases between. The CDR3 sequence is CASSYSTRGGSAFF. For the CDR3, the DNA is TGTGCCAGCAGTTACTCGACGCGGGGGGGTTCAGCTTTCTTT.

This clone has a handful of counts. This sequence joins TRBV11-2 and TRBJ2-7, with D maybe TRBD1 (5 bases). Germline CDR1 reads SGHAT; CDR2 reads FQNNGV. Trimming cost V 5 bases and J 0 bases, with 17 bases left between them. CDR3 size: 16 residues. In nucleotides, the CDR3 is TGTGCCAGCAGCCGACCCAGGGTATTGGGCTCCTACGAGCAGTACTTC. It codes for CASSRPRVLGSYEQYF.

The J gene is TRBJ2-7, the V gene TRBV2, with 11 bases identical to TRBD2. The V segment lost 6 bases and the J segment 6 bases; nucleotides outside the gene matches: 10. Looked up from germline, CDR1 is SNHLY and CDR2 is FYNNEI. The CDR3 consists of 15 residues. CDR3 in DNA: TGTGCCAGCAGGACAATAGCGGGAGGGTGGAGCGAGCAGTACTTC. It encodes CASRTIAGGWSEQYF.

This clone was seen a few times. V is TRBV10-3 and J is TRBJ1-1, with TRBD1 identical over 7 bases. The CDR3 runs 14 residues. The V gene's germline CDR1 is ENHRY and CDR2 SYGVKD. Losses at the gene ends were 2 bases for V and 5 bases for J; bases not matched to a gene: 5. The CDR3 bases are TGTGCCATCAGTGAGGGGACAGTGGGGACTGAAGCTTTCTTT. Its protein product is CAISEGTVGTEAFF.

The V call is TRBV30, the J call TRBJ1-2; 7 nucleotides line up with TRBD1. The CDR3 totals 14 residues. J gave up 5 bases and V 1 base, and 7 bases lay outside the gene matches. From germline, CDR1 is GTSNPN and CDR2 SVGIG (reference sequence). Written as DNA, the CDR3 is TGTGCCTGGAGTGGGAGCAGCAGGGGGTATGGCTACACCTTC. Encoded protein: CAWSGSSRGYGYTF.

The chain links TRBV2 to TRBJ1-2; D is perhaps TRBD1 (5 bases). Germline values: CDR1 SNHLY, CDR2 FYNNEI. The CDR3 spans 14 residues. Trimming removed 4 bases from V and 8 bases from J, with 17 bases in between. CDR3 sequence reads: CASSGGGSIGGYTF. CDR3 DNA: TGTGCCAGCAGTGGGGGGGGGAGCATTGGGGGCTACACCTTC. The complete variable domain, with remaining parts taken from reference TRBV2 and TRBJ1-2, reads EPEVTQTPSHQVTQMGQEVILRCVPISNHLYFYWYRQILGQKVEFLVSFYNNEISEKSEIFDDQFSVERPDGSNFTLKIRSTKLEDSAMYFCASSGGGSIGGYTFGSGTRLTVV.

This chain uses TRBV7-9 with TRBJ2-1; possibly TRBD2 for D (6 bases). This CDR3 has 16 residues. The germline CDR1 and CDR2 sequences are SEHNR and FQNEAQ (reference sequence). V was pared by 5 bases and J by 0 bases, with 14 bases between. CDR3 loop: CASSAWGENSYNEQFF. Here the CDR3 DNA reads TGTGCCAGCAGCGCCTGGGGGGAGAACTCCTACAATGAGCAGTTCTTC.

This clone has a handful of counts. This chain uses TRBV6-5 with TRBJ2-5; D not certain. The CDR3 length is 12 residues. Germline assignment: CDR1 MNHEY and CDR2 SVGAGI. V shed 7 bases and J shed 4 bases, with 10 bases lying between them. The CDR3 sequence is CASTGFGETQYF. The DNA of the CDR3 is TGTGCCAGCACAGGTTTTGGAGAGACCCAGTACTTC.

This clone was detected only once. This chain connects TRBV7-2 to TRBJ2-3, with 7 bases lining up with TRBD2. CDR3 length: 16 amino acids. In germline, CDR1 is SGHTA, CDR2 FQGNSA. V was clipped by 6 bases and J by 3 bases; unmatched bases: 12. DNA of the CDR3: TGTGCCAGCAGTCTACCCTGGCGGGAGTTTACAGATACGCAGTATTTT. Amino acid sequence: CASSLPWREFTDTQYF.

The V call is TRBV7-3, the J call TRBJ1-2, with D unclear. Trimming removed 5 bases at V and 6 bases at J, with 16 bases between. From germline, CDR1 is SGHTA and CDR2 FQGTGA. The CDR3 has 14 amino acids. As DNA, the CDR3 is TGTGCCAGCAGCCTTCTCCCGGGTACCCATGGCTACACCTTC. Amino acids: CASSLLPGTHGYTF.

The rearrangement joins TRBV7-9 to TRBJ1-2; no firm D call. Between the trimmed V and J ends, which lost 4 bases and 7 bases, there was a span of 19 bases. The germline V gene has CDR1 SEHNR and CDR2 FQNEAQ (reference sequence). The CDR3 runs 15 residues. The CDR3 loop is CASSSAAGKVSGYTF. CDR3 nucleotides: TGTGCCAGCAGCTCCGCCGCGGGTAAGGTGTCTGGCTACACCTTC.

This clone was picked up one time. CDR3 coding DNA: TGTGCCTGGAGTCTCATTGGGGGGGGCGCGAGGTGGACCCAGTACTTC. This codes for CAWSLIGGGARWTQYF. The chain employs TRBV30 and TRBJ2-5; perhaps TRBD2 as D (7 bases). CDR1 and CDR2 (germline): GTSNPN, SVGIG (reference sequence). The CDR3 is 16 amino acids. Trimming pared 2 bases from V and 7 bases from J, leaving 23 bases between.

The genes are TRBV9 and TRBJ1-4; D gene unclear. Germline V gene sequence: CDR1 SGDLS, CDR2 YYNGEE. V gave up 2 bases and J gave up 0 bases, with 5 bases separating them. CDR3 size: 14 residues. The DNA for the CDR3 is TGTGCCAGCAGCGTCAGGCCAACTAATGAAAAACTGTTTTTT. It is translated as CASSVRPTNEKLFF.

The rearrangement uses TRBV4-2 and TRBJ2-7, with 9 bases matching TRBD1. This CDR3 spans 13 amino acids. Germline values: CDR1 LGHNA, CDR2 YNFKEQ. V gave up 4 bases and J gave up 4 bases; unmatched junction bases: 2. The CDR3 coding sequence is TGTGCCAGCAGCCCGGACAGGGGTTACGAGCAGTACTTC. This codes for CASSPDRGYEQYF.

The sample holds a few counts of this clone. The chain employs TRBV25-1 and TRBJ2-1; 9 nucleotides line up with TRBD1. The CDR3 runs 14 residues. Germline V gives CDR1 MGHDK, CDR2 SYGVNS. Trimming removed 4 bases from V and 5 bases from J; junction bases left unmatched: 3. This CDR3 reads CASSGDRDHNEQFF. The CDR3 DNA reads TGTGCCAGCAGTGGGGACAGGGACCACAATGAGCAGTTCTTC.

The genes are TRBV19 and TRBJ2-3; D might be TRBD1 (5 bases). Trimming shortened V by 7 bases and J by 1 base, and 18 bases separated the two germline ends. CDR3 size: 16 residues. The germline CDR1 and CDR2 sequences are LNHDA and SQIVND (reference sequence). The CDR3 here is CASNYGAHSGTDTQYF. CDR3 coding DNA: TGTGCCAGTAATTATGGGGCCCATTCGGGCACAGATACGCAGTATTTT.

The chain combines TRBV5-4 with TRBJ2-5; 9 bases match TRBD1. The CDR3 is 15 amino acids. J lost 5 bases, V lost 1 base, and 6 bases had no gene match. Germline V CDR1 and CDR2: SGHNT, YYREEE (reference sequence). The CDR3 DNA follows: TGTGCCAGCAGCTTGAAGGGACAGGGTTTTGAGACCCAGTACTTC. Encoded protein: CASSLKGQGFETQYF.

This chain links TRBV6-6 with TRBJ1-5; 7 bases align to TRBD1. This CDR3 contains 16 residues. CDR1 is MNHNY and CDR2 is SVGAGI in the germline V gene (reference sequence). J was trimmed by 5 bases and V by 5 bases; bases with no gene match: 12. The CDR3 sequence: CASSLPGQIRDQPQHF. CDR3 sequence (DNA): TGTGCCAGCAGTCTTCCGGGACAGATCCGGGATCAGCCCCAGCATTTT.

J is TRBJ2-7 and V is TRBV25-1, with TRBD2 matching over 12 bases. After removal of 8 bases from V and 4 bases from J, the junction contained 3 bases not matched to a gene. Germline V gene lookup returns CDR1 MGHDK and CDR2 SYGVNS. This CDR3 has 13 amino acids. CDR3 sequence: CASGLAGRYEQYF. In nucleotides, the CDR3 is TGTGCCAGCGGACTAGCGGGAAGGTACGAGCAGTACTTC.

The chain uses TRBV19 and TRBJ2-3, with 9 bases fitting TRBD2. Germline CDR1 is LNHDA and CDR2 is SQIVND (reference sequence). This CDR3 has 17 amino acids. V trimming: 5 bases; J trimming: 0 bases; junction bases outside the gene matches: 9. The CDR3 sequence is CASSDKASGTSTDTQYF. CDR3 coding DNA: TGTGCCAGTAGTGACAAGGCTAGCGGGACTAGCACAGATACGCAGTATTTT.

This clone showed up just a few times. This chain connects TRBV7-2 to TRBJ2-4; D not resolved. This CDR3 region has 13 residues. V was cut by 0 bases and J by 5 bases, with 5 bases left in between. Germline CDR1 reads SGHTA; CDR2 reads FQGNSA. The CDR3 region has the DNA TGTGCCAGCAGCTTAGCAGCTCAAAACATTCAGTACTTC. Protein product: CASSLAAQNIQYF.

The V gene is TRBV7-2, the J gene TRBJ1-1; D unclear. The CDR3 has 15 amino acids. Trimming removed 1 base at V and 3 bases at J, with 12 bases between. Germline values: CDR1 SGHTA, CDR2 FQGNSA. The CDR3 region is CASSLDTRAYTEAFF. In nucleotides, the CDR3 is TGTGCCAGCAGCTTAGACACGCGAGCGTACACTGAAGCTTTCTTT.

The chain carries TRBV11-2 and TRBJ2-2; weak D call: TRBD1 (6 bases). The CDR3 is 17 residues long. Trimming removed 0 bases at V and 1 base at J, with 12 bases between. Germline CDR1 and CDR2: SGHAT and FQNNGV. In nucleotides, the CDR3 is TGTGCCAGCAGCTTAGACAGGGGCGCAGGGAACACCGGGGAGCTGTTTTTT. It specifies CASSLDRGAGNTGELFF.

This rearrangement joins TRBV27 to TRBJ2-5; 15 bases fit TRBD2. The better agreement between TRBJ2-7 and the DNA end casts doubt on the J call. The V gene's germline CDR1 is MNHEY and CDR2 SMNVEV (reference sequence). This CDR3 is 15 amino acids long. In DNA form, the CDR3 reads TGTGCCAGCAGTGTGGGACTAGCGGGAGGATACGAGCAGTACTTC. Translated, it gives CASSVGLAGGYEQYF.

V usage is TRBV18 and J usage is TRBJ2-7; 7 bases match TRBD1. This CDR3 has 15 residues. With 3 bases clipped from V and 6 bases from J, the junction kept 11 bases outside the gene matches. Germline V gene sequence: CDR1 KGHSH, CDR2 LQKENI. The chain's CDR3 is CASSPSKGAGVEQYF. CDR3 sequence (DNA): TGTGCCAGCTCACCGTCGAAGGGGGCAGGGGTCGAGCAGTACTTC. Full variable domain (rest looked up from reference TRBV18 and TRBJ2-7): NAGVMQNPRHLVRRRGQEARLRCSPMKGHSHVYWYRQLPEEGLKFMVYLQKENIIDESGMPKERFSAEFPKEGPSILRIQQVVRGDSAAYFCASSPSKGAGVEQYFGPGTRLTVT.